This section outlines one T cell receptor (beta chain) sequence together with its context. This entry is derived from a study of blood T cell repertoires in COVID-19. Profiled with immunoSEQ multiplex PCR; TCRdb holds only in-frame clones, not every one. The data show roughly 220,000 clones, with 81% seen just once and approximately 7.5% held by the top ten. Seattle enrolled patients during active infection and tracked them longitudinally. Germline values: CDR1 MNHEY, CDR2 SVGAGI. CDR3 length: 10 amino acids. Between the trimmed V and J ends, which lost 8 bases and 7 bases, there was a span of 8 bases.

This TCR was sampled from an elderly woman with COVID-19, enrolled during active disease. The chain uses TRBV6-5 and TRBJ1-1; D gene ambiguous. Sequencing input: peripheral blood. This CDR3 reads CASSRYEAFF. The CDR3 region has the DNA TGTGCCAGCTCTAGGTATGAAGCTTTCTTT.